This TCR beta chain is from a study of cytomegalovirus exposure and HLA in healthy donors. Study information: The study placed approximately 81% of its approximately 400 genotyped donors in the Caucasian-associated ancestry cluster.

CDR1 and CDR2 (germline): LNHNV, YYDKDF (reference sequence). Trimming cost V 0 bases and J 3 bases; bases outside gene matches: 9. The CDR3 runs 17 residues. The PCR contained 60 Vbeta and 13 Jbeta primers. Sequencing used immunoSEQ multiplex PCR; TCRdb keeps in-frame clones, though not all of them. This sample's table has over 150,000 clones. Input material: PBMCs. The chain is built from TRBV15 and TRBJ1-1, with 8 bases aligning to TRBD1. This TCR came from a boy aged 5-17 years in good health and CMV-seronegative. The CDR3 DNA follows: TGTGCCACCAGCAGAGATCCGTCGGACAGGGTAGACACTGAAGCTTTCTTT. Its protein is CATSRDPSDRVDTEAFF.